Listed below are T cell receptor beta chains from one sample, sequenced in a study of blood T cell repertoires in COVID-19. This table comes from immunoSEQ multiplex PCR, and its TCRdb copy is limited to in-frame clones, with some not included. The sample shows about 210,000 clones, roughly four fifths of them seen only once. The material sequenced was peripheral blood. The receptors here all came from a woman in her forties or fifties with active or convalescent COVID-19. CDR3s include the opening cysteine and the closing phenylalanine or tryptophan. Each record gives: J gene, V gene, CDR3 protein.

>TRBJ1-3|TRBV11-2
CASSPLIQTGSGNTIYF
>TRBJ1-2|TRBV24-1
CATSAPLGGYTF
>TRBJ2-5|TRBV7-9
CASSRGAIEETQYF
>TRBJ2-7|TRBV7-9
CASSLFSGNWAREQYF
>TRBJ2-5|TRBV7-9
CASSPGGAETQYF
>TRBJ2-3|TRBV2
CASSRTGRTDTQYF
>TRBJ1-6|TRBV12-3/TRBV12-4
CASRWRADSPLHF
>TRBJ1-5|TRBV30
CAWTDRADQPQHF
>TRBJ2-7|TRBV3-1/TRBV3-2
CASSPPPGLYSYEQYF
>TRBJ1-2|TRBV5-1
CASSPSRGDRSYGYTF
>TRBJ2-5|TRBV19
CASSIRGGETQYF
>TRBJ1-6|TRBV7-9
CASSLALAGVNSPLHF
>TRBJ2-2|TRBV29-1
CSGGGGVGTGELFF
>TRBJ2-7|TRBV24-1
CATSDETAPYEQYF
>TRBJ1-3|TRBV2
CASSRDSGNTIYF
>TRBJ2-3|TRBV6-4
CASSDSSGTGTDTQYF
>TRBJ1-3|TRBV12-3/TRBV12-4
CASTGSGNTIYF
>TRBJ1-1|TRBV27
CASRTRGAGNTEAFF
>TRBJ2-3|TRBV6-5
CASIDRATDTQYF
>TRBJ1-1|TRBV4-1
CASSQERRATEAFF
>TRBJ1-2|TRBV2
CASSTGAARGYTF
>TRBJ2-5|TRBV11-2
CASSWTRRETQYF
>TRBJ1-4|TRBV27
CASSLTVNEKLFF
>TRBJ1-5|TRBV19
CASSIQAGQPQHF
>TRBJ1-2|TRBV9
CASSPQDRPYGYTF
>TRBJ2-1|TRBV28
CATWGRQGGYNEQFF
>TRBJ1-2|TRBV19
CATGRETGGSGYGYTF
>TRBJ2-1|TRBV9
CASSVGGLAGNEQFF
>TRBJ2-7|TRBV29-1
CSVAPASGSPEQYF
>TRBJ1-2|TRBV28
CASSSPNGNYGYTF
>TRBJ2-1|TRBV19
CASSLRTSGTYNEQFF
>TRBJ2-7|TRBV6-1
CASSEPASGRGEQYF
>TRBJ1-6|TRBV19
CASSPTGVYNSPLHF
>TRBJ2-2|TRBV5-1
CASSLGQFTGELFF
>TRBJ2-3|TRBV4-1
CASSLGGGTDTQYF
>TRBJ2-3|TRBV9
CASSRKPSSGSGDRATTDTQYF
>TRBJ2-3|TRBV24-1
CATSDLGRDSSSTDTQYF
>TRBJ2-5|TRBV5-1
CASAFGTGGRETQYF
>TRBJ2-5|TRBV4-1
CASSQEGTSGGKTQYF
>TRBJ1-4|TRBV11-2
CASRPGQSFEKLFF
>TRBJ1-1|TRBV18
CASSVNGGTEAFF
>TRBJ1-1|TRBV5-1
CASSLSGGHLNTEAFF
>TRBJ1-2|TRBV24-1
CATSDGTVPNYGYTF
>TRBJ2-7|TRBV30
CAWSRHDYEQYF
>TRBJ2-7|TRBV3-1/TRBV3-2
CASSQDGGGYEQYF
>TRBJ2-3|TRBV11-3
CASSLTSSTDTQYF
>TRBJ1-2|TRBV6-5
CASWALSRIGYTF
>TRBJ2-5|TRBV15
CATSRRTGERGETQYF
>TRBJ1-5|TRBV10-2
CASRQGGQPQHF
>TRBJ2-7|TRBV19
CASSTGTRVGSYEQYF
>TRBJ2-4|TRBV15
CATSPLGTPIAKNIQYF
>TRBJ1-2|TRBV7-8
CASSLASYDRGAGGYTF
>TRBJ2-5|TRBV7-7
CASSLGGGGETQYF
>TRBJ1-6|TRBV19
CASSRQGPDPSSLHF
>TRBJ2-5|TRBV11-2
CASSSRASVETQYF
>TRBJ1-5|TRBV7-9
CASSRTQGNQPQHF